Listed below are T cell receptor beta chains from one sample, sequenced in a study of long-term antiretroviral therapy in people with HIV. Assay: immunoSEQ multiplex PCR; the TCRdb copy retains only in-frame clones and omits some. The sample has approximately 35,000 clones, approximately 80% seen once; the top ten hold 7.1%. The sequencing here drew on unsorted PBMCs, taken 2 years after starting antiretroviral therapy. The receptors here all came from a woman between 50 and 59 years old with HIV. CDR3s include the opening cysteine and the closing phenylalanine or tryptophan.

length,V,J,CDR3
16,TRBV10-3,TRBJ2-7,CAISDPGAGGSYEQYF
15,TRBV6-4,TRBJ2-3,CASSPGQGGTDTQYF
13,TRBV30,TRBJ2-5,CAWSRGFQETQYF
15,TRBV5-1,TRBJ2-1,CASSAQRGGLYEQFF
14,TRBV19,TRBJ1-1,CASSIPTGNTEAFF
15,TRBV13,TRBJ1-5,CASSGRGHGNQPQHF
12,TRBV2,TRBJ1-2,CASSEAQEAILF
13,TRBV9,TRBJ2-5,CASSVVPQETQYF
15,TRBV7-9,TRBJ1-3,CASSLGGDSGNTIYF
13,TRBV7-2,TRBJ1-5,CASSLQGNQPQHF
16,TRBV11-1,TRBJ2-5,CASSSGGQGVGETQYF
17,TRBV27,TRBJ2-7,CASSLTPPGQGFHEQYF
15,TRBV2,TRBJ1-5,CASSEGGRMDQPQHF
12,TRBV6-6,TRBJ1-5,CASSYSYQPQHF